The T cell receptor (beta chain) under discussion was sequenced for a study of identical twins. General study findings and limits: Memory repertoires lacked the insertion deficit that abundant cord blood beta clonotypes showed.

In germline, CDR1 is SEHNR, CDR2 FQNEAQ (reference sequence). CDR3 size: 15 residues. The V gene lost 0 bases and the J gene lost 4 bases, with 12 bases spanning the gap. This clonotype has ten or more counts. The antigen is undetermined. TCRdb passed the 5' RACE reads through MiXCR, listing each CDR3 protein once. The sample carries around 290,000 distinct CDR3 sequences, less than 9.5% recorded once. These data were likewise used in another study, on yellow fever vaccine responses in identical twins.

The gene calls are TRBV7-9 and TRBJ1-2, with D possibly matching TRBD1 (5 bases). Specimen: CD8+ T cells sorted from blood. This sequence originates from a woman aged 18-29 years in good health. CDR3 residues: CASSLANDRSYGYTF. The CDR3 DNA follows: TGTGCCAGCAGCTTAGCGAACGACAGATCCTATGGCTACACCTTC. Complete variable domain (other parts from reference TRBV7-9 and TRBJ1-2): DTGVSQNPRHKITKRGQNVTFRCDPISEHNRLYWYRQTLGQGPEFLTYFQNEAQLEKSRLLSDRFSAERPKGSFSTLEIQRTEQGDSAMYLCASSLANDRSYGYTFGSGTRLTVV.